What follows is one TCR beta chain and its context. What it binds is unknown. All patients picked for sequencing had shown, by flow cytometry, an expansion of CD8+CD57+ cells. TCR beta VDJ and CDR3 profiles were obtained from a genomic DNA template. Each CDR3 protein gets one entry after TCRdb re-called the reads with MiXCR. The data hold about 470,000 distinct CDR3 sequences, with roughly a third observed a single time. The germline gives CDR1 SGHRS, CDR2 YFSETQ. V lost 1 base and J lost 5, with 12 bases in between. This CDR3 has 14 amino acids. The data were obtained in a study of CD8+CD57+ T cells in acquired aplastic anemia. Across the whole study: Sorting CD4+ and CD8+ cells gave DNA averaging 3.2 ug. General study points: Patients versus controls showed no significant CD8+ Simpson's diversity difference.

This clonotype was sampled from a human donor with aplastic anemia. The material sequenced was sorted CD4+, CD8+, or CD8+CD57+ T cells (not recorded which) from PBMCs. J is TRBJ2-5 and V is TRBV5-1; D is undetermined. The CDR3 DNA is TGCGCCAGCAGCTTGCAGCCGGCGAGGGAGACCCAGTACTTC. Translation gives CASSLQPARETQYF.